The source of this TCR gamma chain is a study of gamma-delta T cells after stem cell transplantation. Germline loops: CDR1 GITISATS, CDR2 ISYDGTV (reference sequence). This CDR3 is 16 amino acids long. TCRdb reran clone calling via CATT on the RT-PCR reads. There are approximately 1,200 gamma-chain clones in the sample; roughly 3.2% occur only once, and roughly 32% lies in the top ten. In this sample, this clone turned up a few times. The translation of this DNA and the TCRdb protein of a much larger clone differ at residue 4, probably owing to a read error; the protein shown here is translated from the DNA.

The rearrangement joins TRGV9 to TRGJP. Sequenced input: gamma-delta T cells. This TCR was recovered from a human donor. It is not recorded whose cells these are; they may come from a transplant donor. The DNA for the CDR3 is TGTGCCTTGAGGGAGGTGGGAGAGTTGGGCAAAAAAATCAAGGTATTT. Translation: CALREVGELGKKIKVF.